The 32 T cell receptor beta chains reported below all come from one sample, sequenced in a study of cytomegalovirus exposure and HLA in healthy donors (dated by TCRdb to 2017 to 2019). Library creation used the immunoSEQ multiplex PCR assay. The multiplex PCR relied on a mix of 60 forward primers for TCR Vbeta segments and 13 reverse primers for TCR Jbeta segments. TCRdb obtained this table from immuneACCESS and retained in-frame rearrangements with V and J assigned. These tables miss some clones; where compared with another copy, unresolved V genes account for less than half of the shortfall, and the remainder is unexplained. This sample lists around 130,000 clones; 80% were detected once. The ten largest clones take up over 0.95% of the sample. Material: PBMCs. The source of these receptors is a female donor in good health and CMV-seronegative.

Here the CDR3 DNA reads TGTGCCAGCAGTTCTCTCCGGGACTCACTAAACTATGGCTACACCTTC. Translating it yields CASSSLRDSLNYGYTF. The chain joins TRBV11-2 to TRBJ1-2, with D possibly matching TRBD1 (5 bases). Trimming pared 6 bases from V and 2 bases from J, leaving 19 bases between. CDR1 and CDR2 from the germline V gene are SGHAT and FQNNGV. There are 16 residues in the CDR3.

CDR3 in amino acids: CASSPRSGLNTEAFF. In DNA, the CDR3 is TGTGCCAGCTCACCAAGGTCAGGGCTGAACACTGAAGCTTTCTTT. The genes are TRBV18 and TRBJ1-1, with D tentatively TRBD1 (5 bases). The CDR3 is made up of 15 amino acids. Trimming shortened V by 2 bases and J by 0 bases, and 10 bases separated the two germline ends. Germline CDR1 and CDR2: KGHSH and LQKENI.

CDR3 protein: CASLALAGSNTGELFF. CDR3 bases: TGTGCCAGCCTGGCGCTAGCGGGATCGAACACCGGGGAGCTGTTTTTT. The V gene is TRBV27, the J gene TRBJ2-2; 9 nucleotides align to TRBD2. Germline-derived CDR1 and CDR2 are MNHEY and SMNVEV (reference sequence). The CDR3 contains 16 residues. Trimming at V came to 8 bases and at J to 0 bases, leaving 7 bases not matched to a gene.

The chain has TRBV5-6 and TRBJ1-2, with 7 positions matching TRBD1. CDR1 and CDR2 (germline): SGHDT, YYEEEE. V gave up 0 bases and J gave up 5 bases; unmatched junction bases: 4. The CDR3 is 14 residues long. CDR3 protein: CASSLDTGVYGYTF. DNA of the CDR3: TGTGCCAGCAGCTTGGATACAGGGGTGTATGGCTACACCTTC. Complete variable domain (other parts from reference TRBV5-6 and TRBJ1-2): DAGVTQSPTHLIKTRGQQVTLRCSPKSGHDTVSWYQQALGQGPQFIFQYYEEEERQRGNFPDRFSGHQFPNYSSELNVNALLLGDSALYLCASSLDTGVYGYTFGSGTRLTVV.

This clone came up a few times. The chain is built from TRBV7-9 and TRBJ2-7; 11 nucleotides match TRBD2. V lost 3 bases, J lost 2 bases, and 12 bases stayed unmatched. CDR3 size: 18 residues. CDR1 and CDR2 from the germline V gene are SEHNR and FQNEAQ (reference sequence). CDR3 bases: TGTGCCAGCAGCTTGGGCCCGGGACTAGCGGAGCTCCCCTACGAGCAGTACTTC. This gives the protein CASSLGPGLAELPYEQYF.

The chain joins TRBV5-1 to TRBJ1-5, with D maybe TRBD1 (5 bases). The V end was cut by 0 bases, the J end by 7 bases, with 8 bases between. Germline V gene data show CDR1 as SGHRS and CDR2 as YFSETQ. The CDR3 runs 13 residues. The CDR3 DNA sequence: TGCGCCAGCAGCTTGGAAGGGGCCCAGCCCCAGCATTTT. It encodes CASSLEGAQPQHF.

This chain joins TRBV7-3 and TRBJ2-6; the D is unclear. Germline CDR1 is SGHTA and CDR2 is FQGTGA. This CDR3 spans 15 amino acids. The V gene lost 3 bases and the J gene lost 0 bases, with 6 bases spanning the gap. CDR3 nucleotide sequence: TGTGCCAGCAGCTTCAGAGGCTCTGGGGCCAACGTCCTGACTTTC. Translating gives CASSFRGSGANVLTF.

V gene TRBV10-3 combines with J gene TRBJ1-2; D uncertain. The CDR3 length is 13 residues. CDR1 and CDR2 from the germline V gene are ENHRY and SYGVKD. Trimming cost V 2 bases and J 4 bases, with 8 bases left between them. The CDR3 DNA follows: TGTGCCATCAGTGAGACGGAGGGCTATGGCTACACCTTC. Protein: CAISETEGYGYTF.

The chain links TRBV29-1 to TRBJ1-4; TRBD1 matches 7 bases. This CDR3 contains 13 residues. In germline, CDR1 is SQVTM, CDR2 ANQGSEA. Trimming took 4 bases from V and 6 from J; bases not matched to a gene: 5. The CDR3 sequence: CSVGDSLDEKLFF. CDR3 DNA: TGCAGCGTTGGGGACAGTTTAGATGAAAAACTGTTTTTT.

The rearrangement uses TRBV28 and TRBJ2-7; weak D call: TRBD1 (6 bases). This CDR3 spans 12 amino acids. V was clipped by 8 bases and J by 6 bases, with 14 bases between them. Germline V gene data show CDR1 as MDHEN and CDR2 as SYDVKM. The CDR3 is CASGLTGSEQYF. The CDR3 DNA reads as TGTGCCAGCGGGTTAACAGGGAGCGAGCAGTACTTC.

The rearrangement uses TRBV18 and TRBJ1-5, with 11 bases lining up with TRBD1. CDR3 length equals 16 residues. The germline CDR1 and CDR2 sequences are KGHSH and LQKENI. The V segment lost 3 bases and the J segment 5 bases; nucleotides outside the gene matches: 6. The CDR3 coding sequence is TGTGCCAGCTCACCTTCGGGACAGGGGGATTATCAGCCCCAGCATTTT. Encoded protein: CASSPSGQGDYQPQHF.

V is TRBV6-5 and J is TRBJ1-4; the D gene is possibly TRBD1 (5 bases). Germline CDR1 is MNHEY and CDR2 is SVGAGI. V was clipped by 5 bases and J by 3 bases, with 10 bases between them. The CDR3 runs to 14 residues. The CDR3 DNA sequence: TGTGCCAGCAGTCAGGGTGCCTCTAATGAAAAACTGTTTTTT. Translated: CASSQGASNEKLFF.

This chain uses TRBV28 with TRBJ2-1, with 7 bases lining up with TRBD2. With V trimmed by 7 bases and J by 4 bases, 16 bases remained unmatched. Germline CDR1 reads MDHEN; CDR2 reads SYDVKM. The CDR3 consists of 17 residues. The CDR3 loop reads CASTTKRGRTDYNEQFF. DNA for the CDR3: TGTGCCAGCACCACCAAGCGGGGACGGACCGATTACAATGAGCAGTTCTTC.

This chain uses TRBV7-6 with TRBJ1-5; 7 nucleotides line up with TRBD1. The ends lost 5 bases at V and 0 bases at J; junction bases unmatched: 4. The CDR3 length is 15 residues. Per the germline V gene, CDR1 is SGHVS and CDR2 is FNYEAQ. In DNA, the CDR3 is TGTGCCAGCAGCCCGGGGACAGATAGCAATCAGCCCCAGCATTTT. Its translation is CASSPGTDSNQPQHF.

Written as DNA, the CDR3 is TGTGCCAGCCGTGGGGGCCCCACAGGGAACTATGGCTACACCTTC. Encoded protein: CASRGGPTGNYGYTF. J is TRBJ1-2 and V is TRBV5-4; TRBD1 is a possible D gene (6 bases). V was clipped by 7 bases and J by 2 bases, with 18 bases between them. The CDR3 is 15 amino acids. From germline, CDR1 is SGHNT and CDR2 YYREEE (reference sequence).

As DNA, the CDR3 is TGTGCCAGCAGTCGGGGACTAGCGGTATTCACAGATACGCAGTATTTT. Amino acids: CASSRGLAVFTDTQYF. V is TRBV16 and J is TRBJ2-3; 11 positions match TRBD2. The CDR3 has 16 amino acids. Looked up from germline, CDR1 is KGHSY and CDR2 is FQNENV. V was clipped by 6 bases and J by 2 bases; unmatched bases: 7.

This clone has only a few counts. The chain recombines TRBV4-1 with TRBJ2-3; TRBD2 matches at 11 bases. The germline V gene encodes CDR1 MGHRA and CDR2 YSYEKL. The CDR3 is 17 residues long. V was pared by 2 bases and J by 5 bases, with 9 bases of the junction left unmatched. DNA of the CDR3: TGCGCCAGCAGCCAACTTTCCGGACTAGCGGGCAGAGATACGCAGTATTTT. This encodes CASSQLSGLAGRDTQYF.

The chain joins TRBV18 to TRBJ2-7; TRBD2 matches at 8 bases. Germline CDR1 and CDR2: KGHSH and LQKENI. The V and J ends lost 0 bases and 2 bases, in that order; junction bases with no gene match: 6. The CDR3 contains 16 residues. The CDR3 is CASSPPSAGVPYEQYF. In DNA, the CDR3 is TGTGCCAGCTCACCACCCTCAGCGGGAGTTCCCTACGAGCAGTACTTC. The variable domain in full, with the rest retrieved from reference TRBV18 and TRBJ2-7, is NAGVMQNPRHLVRRRGQEARLRCSPMKGHSHVYWYRQLPEEGLKFMVYLQKENIIDESGMPKERFSAEFPKEGPSILRIQQVVRGDSAAYFCASSPPSAGVPYEQYFGPGTRLTVT.

The chain recombines TRBV7-9 with TRBJ1-1; maybe TRBD1 (6 bases). This CDR3 has 14 residues. CDR1 and CDR2 (germline): SEHNR, FQNEAQ (reference sequence). Trimming took off 5 bases at V and 5 bases at J, with 15 bases between the two ends. The CDR3 coding sequence is TGTGCCAGCAGCGTAAACCAGGGGAGTACTGAAGCTTTCTTT. Residues: CASSVNQGSTEAFF.

This clone appeared a few times. The chain uses TRBV4-2 and TRBJ2-3; D gene uncertain. Looked up from germline, CDR1 is LGHNA and CDR2 is YNFKEQ. The V gene lost 3 bases and the J gene lost 8 bases, with 18 bases spanning the gap. This CDR3 comprises 15 residues. CDR3 sequence reads: CASSHSFSVFGTQYF. The CDR3 bases are TGTGCCAGCAGCCATTCCTTTTCGGTCTTCGGTACGCAGTATTTT.

V usage is TRBV11-2 and J usage is TRBJ2-2; D is perhaps TRBD2 (6 bases). Between the trimmed V and J ends, which lost 3 bases and 4 bases, there was a span of 12 bases. CDR1 and CDR2 (germline): SGHAT, FQNNGV. The CDR3 has 15 residues. The CDR3 DNA follows: TGTGCCAGCAGCTTCCCTTACGGGAGCACCGGGGAGCTGTTTTTT. Translated, it gives CASSFPYGSTGELFF.

Many counts were recorded for this clone. The chain has TRBV29-1 and TRBJ1-1; D is possibly TRBD1 (5 bases). V was trimmed by 7 bases and J by 1 base, leaving 7 bases between them. Germline V gives CDR1 SQVTM, CDR2 ANQGSEA. The CDR3 covers 11 residues. Written as DNA, the CDR3 is TGCAGCGGCGGGACGAACACTGAAGCTTTCTTT. This translates into CSGGTNTEAFF.

This clone was observed a handful of times. J is TRBJ1-4 and V is TRBV27; D possibly corresponds to TRBD1 (5 bases). Germline V gene sequence: CDR1 MNHEY, CDR2 SMNVEV (reference sequence). This CDR3 contains 16 residues. Deletions cut 2 bases from V and 7 bases from J, with 17 bases between. The CDR3 loop is CASSLRVPTGGEKLFF. In DNA form, the CDR3 reads TGTGCCAGCAGTTTAAGGGTTCCCACCGGGGGTGAAAAACTGTTTTTT. Drawing the rest from reference TRBV27 and TRBJ1-4, the complete variable domain is EAQVTQNPRYLITVTGKKLTVTCSQNMNHEYMSWYRQDPGLGLRQIYYSMNVEVTDKGDVPEGYKVSRKEKRNFPLILESPSPNQTSLYFCASSLRVPTGGEKLFFGSGTQLSVL.

CDR3 sequence (DNA): TGCAGCGTTAAAAGGACTAGCGGGAGGATGGGAAAAAATGAGCAGTTCTTC. The encoded protein is CSVKRTSGRMGKNEQFF. This rearrangement joins TRBV29-1 to TRBJ2-1; TRBD2 aligns across 14 bases. The CDR3 runs 17 residues. The V gene's germline CDR1 is SQVTM and CDR2 ANQGSEA. V was clipped by 5 bases and J by 7 bases; unmatched bases: 13.

As DNA, the CDR3 is TGTGCCAGCAGTCCAGGCGGGGGTGCCCGGGAGACCCAGTACTTC. Protein: CASSPGGGARETQYF. The chain joins TRBV28 to TRBJ2-5, with 7 bases that match TRBD2. Per germline, CDR1 MDHEN and CDR2 SYDVKM. The CDR3 covers 15 residues. V was pared by 5 bases and J by 5 bases, with 11 bases of the junction left unmatched.

The rearrangement joins TRBV2 to TRBJ1-5; D is perhaps TRBD1 (6 bases). This CDR3 has 16 residues. The ends were cut back, 3 bases at V and 6 bases at J, with 18 bases in the middle. Germline V CDR1 and CDR2: SNHLY, FYNNEI. CDR3 loop: CASSDGVGGLGQPQHF. The DNA for the CDR3 is TGTGCCAGCAGTGACGGGGTGGGGGGGCTAGGTCAGCCCCAGCATTTT. Full variable domain (remainder filled in from reference TRBV2 and TRBJ1-5): EPEVTQTPSHQVTQMGQEVILRCVPISNHLYFYWYRQILGQKVEFLVSFYNNEISEKSEIFDDQFSVERPDGSNFTLKIRSTKLEDSAMYFCASSDGVGGLGQPQHFGDGTRLSIL.

The chain employs TRBV5-3 and TRBJ1-5; maybe TRBD1 (6 bases). TRBV5-3 is an open reading frame whose function is uncertain. This CDR3 contains 16 residues. Trimming took off 1 base at V and 0 bases at J, with 11 bases between the two ends. The CDR3 is CARSLPGTPSNQPQHF. CDR3 DNA sequence: TGTGCCAGAAGCTTGCCGGGGACACCTAGCAATCAGCCCCAGCATTTT.

V is TRBV27 and J is TRBJ2-1; the D gene is possibly TRBD1 (7 bases). The length of the CDR3 is 15 residues. The germline V gene encodes CDR1 MNHEY and CDR2 SMNVEV (reference sequence). The V and J ends lost 3 bases and 3 bases respectively, with 12 bases between them. CDR3 loop: CASSFRQGGYNEQFF. The CDR3 DNA follows: TGTGCCAGCAGTTTCAGGCAGGGGGGCTACAATGAGCAGTTCTTC.

The gene calls are TRBV5-4 and TRBJ2-3; 8 positions match TRBD1. V shed 4 bases and J 0 bases; nucleotides not matched to a gene: 7. CDR1 SGHNT and CDR2 YYREEE come from the germline V gene (reference sequence). The CDR3 totals 16 residues. DNA of the CDR3: TGTGCCAGCAGCCGGACAGGGCCGGGGAGCACAGATACGCAGTATTTT. It translates to CASSRTGPGSTDTQYF. Looking up the rest from reference TRBV5-4 and TRBJ2-3 gives the full variable domain: ETGVTQSPTHLIKTRGQQVTLRCSSQSGHNTVSWYQQALGQGPQFIFQYYREEENGRGNFPPRFSGLQFPNYSSELNVNALELDDSALYLCASSRTGPGSTDTQYFGPGTRLTVL.

CDR3 DNA sequence: TGTGCCAGCAGCGAGCTCCGAGGGGGAACTGAAGCTTTCTTT. It encodes CASSELRGGTEAFF. The V gene is TRBV21-1, the J gene TRBJ1-1; the D call of TRBD1 is as the table states it, not checked on the DNA. TRBV21-1 is reported as a pseudogene. The CDR3 runs to 14 residues.

The V gene is TRBV7-9, the J gene TRBJ1-2; no clear D gene. CDR3 length: 11 amino acids. Germline CDR1 reads SEHNR; CDR2 reads FQNEAQ (reference sequence). V shed 5 bases and J shed 8 bases, with 9 bases lying between them. The CDR3 bases are TGTGCCAGCAGCGAGCGAGGGGGCTACACCTTC. Protein: CASSERGGYTF.

The V call is TRBV27, the J call TRBJ1-2, with 9 bases matching TRBD1. Germline CDR1 reads MNHEY; CDR2 reads SMNVEV (reference sequence). This CDR3 has 15 amino acids. V lost 0 bases, J lost 4 bases, and 3 bases stayed unmatched. The CDR3 here is CASSLSGQGSYGYTF. CDR3 in DNA: TGTGCCAGCAGTTTATCGGGACAGGGATCCTATGGCTACACCTTC.